This T cell receptor (beta chain) was retrieved from a study of shared clonotypes between healthy human individuals. Sequenced by immunoSEQ multiplex PCR; TCRdb stores in-frame clones only, minus some. The sample comprises hundreds of thousands of clones, around 79% of which are singletons, and 8.5% to 12% rests with the top ten. Trimming shortened V by 5 bases and J by 4 bases, and 5 bases separated the two germline ends. CDR3 length: 12 residues. The germline CDR1 and CDR2 sequences are KGHSH and LQKENI. A note on this clone: Other DNA sequences in the sample encode the same CDR3.

The clonotype comes from a man aged 25-45 years in good health. This chain uses TRBV18 with TRBJ2-2; D gene uncertain. Sequenced sample: memory CD4+ T cells sorted from blood. Indicated subset: CD45RA-negative fraction. CDR3 sequence reads: CASSSLTGELFF. The CDR3 region has the DNA TGTGCCAGCTCATCCCTCACCGGGGAGCTGTTTTTT.